These 18 T cell receptor beta chains came from one sample sequenced in a study of shared T cell receptors in the human thymus. Profiling relied on immunoSEQ multiplex PCR, and the TCRdb table lists in-frame clones only, not all of them. The table records over 350,000 clones, approximately 95% of them present only once. The specimen sequenced was thymocytes. Receptors originate from a human donor.

The chain is built from TRBV11-2 and TRBJ1-1, with 8 bases fitting TRBD1. CDR1 SGHAT and CDR2 FQNNGV come from the germline V gene. The V and J ends lost 7 bases and 4 bases, in that order; junction bases with no gene match: 11. The CDR3 runs to 15 residues. Here the CDR3 reads CASTHPRGRGTEAFF. CDR3 bases: TGTGCCAGCACCCACCCCAGGGGGCGTGGCACTGAAGCTTTCTTT.

The chain combines TRBV10-2 with TRBJ2-7, with 9 bases identical to TRBD1. The CDR3 covers 15 residues. V was clipped by 5 bases and J by 2 bases; unmatched bases: 7. CDR1 is WSHSY, CDR2 SAAADI, per germline. CDR3 in DNA: TGCGCCAGCAGTACCCTGGGACAGGGAACCTACGAGCAGTACTTC. Its translation: CASSTLGQGTYEQYF.

The V gene is TRBV6-1, the J gene TRBJ1-4; TRBD1 aligns across 11 bases. Germline V CDR1 and CDR2: MNHNS, SASEGT. The CDR3 sequence is 15 residues long. Trimming took 5 bases from V and 7 from J; bases not matched to a gene: 6. The CDR3 protein is CASSRTGGGSEKLFF. The CDR3 DNA reads as TGTGCCAGCAGTAGGACAGGGGGCGGTAGTGAAAAACTGTTTTTT.

This rearrangement joins TRBV5-1 to TRBJ2-1, with TRBD1 as a possible D gene (5 bases). The CDR3 length is 16 residues. Germline V gene sequence: CDR1 SGHRS, CDR2 YFSETQ. V was cut by 0 bases and J by 5 bases, with 15 bases left in between. The CDR3 DNA follows: TGCGCCAGCAGCTTGGAGGGTTCACAGGTAAACAATGAGCAGTTCTTC. Amino acid sequence: CASSLEGSQVNNEQFF.

The chain employs TRBV27 and TRBJ2-6; TRBD1 is a possible D gene (5 bases). The germline gives CDR1 MNHEY, CDR2 SMNVEV (reference sequence). V was pared by 6 bases and J by 0 bases, with 9 bases between. This CDR3 spans 15 amino acids. CDR3 sequence (DNA): TGTGCCAGCAGAAAAAGGGGCTCTGGGGCCAACGTCCTGACTTTC. It codes for CASRKRGSGANVLTF.

V usage is TRBV25-1 and J usage is TRBJ2-5; perhaps TRBD2 as D (7 bases). The CDR3 totals 16 residues. V was shortened by 0 bases and J by 0 bases, with 11 bases between the two germline ends. CDR1 is MGHDK, CDR2 SYGVNS, per germline. The CDR3 nucleotides read TGTGCCAGCAGTGAATATGGGGGGGCGTACCAAGAGACCCAGTACTTC. Translation gives CASSEYGGAYQETQYF.

The gene calls are TRBV5-6 and TRBJ2-5, with D maybe TRBD2 (5 bases). Trimming removed 4 bases from V and 4 bases from J, with 11 bases in between. This CDR3 has 13 amino acids. The germline gives CDR1 SGHDT, CDR2 YYEEEE. CDR3: CASSPRGLETQYF. The CDR3 region has the DNA TGTGCCAGCAGCCCCCGAGGACTAGAGACCCAGTACTTC.

The table lists this clone with a count of one. The chain uses TRBV7-8 and TRBJ2-1, with 9 bases aligning to TRBD1. Germline V gives CDR1 SGHVS, CDR2 FQNEAQ. V shed 2 bases, J shed 0 bases, and the junction held 17 bases outside the gene matches. This CDR3 has 21 amino acids. CDR3 sequence (DNA): TGTGCCAGCAGCTTACCGGGACAGGGAGAACCCAACTTATACTCCTACAATGAGCAGTTCTTC. This translates into CASSLPGQGEPNLYSYNEQFF.

CDR3 protein: CASSAGPGRSFYEQYF. The CDR3 nucleotides are TGTGCCAGCAGCGCCGGTCCCGGGAGGTCCTTCTACGAGCAGTACTTC. The V call is TRBV9, the J call TRBJ2-7, with TRBD2 matching over 7 bases. Germline V gives CDR1 SGDLS, CDR2 YYNGEE. V trimming: 3 bases; J trimming: 3 bases; junction bases outside the gene matches: 12. This CDR3 region has 16 residues.

The rearrangement links TRBV20-1 to TRBJ2-7, with D perhaps TRBD2 (5 bases). Germline CDR1 reads DFQATT; CDR2 reads SNEGSKA (reference sequence). The CDR3 contains 11 residues. The CDR3, as DNA: TGCAGCCCCGCGGAGGTCGCCGAGCAGTACTTC. As protein: CSPAEVAEQYF.

The rearrangement links TRBV28 to TRBJ1-1, with TRBD1 as a possible D gene (5 bases). Trimming stripped 1 base from V and 6 bases from J, with 12 bases between. CDR1 MDHEN and CDR2 SYDVKM come from the germline V gene. The length of the CDR3 is 14 residues. The CDR3 nucleotides are TGTGCCAGCAGTTTATTATCGGGGCCCCCTGAAGCTTTCTTT. It yields the protein CASSLLSGPPEAFF.

The V call is TRBV4-2, the J call TRBJ2-1; D may be TRBD2 (6 bases). CDR3 length: 17 residues. The V and J ends lost 0 bases and 0 bases respectively, with 12 bases between them. The germline V gene encodes CDR1 LGHNA and CDR2 YNFKEQ. CDR3 loop: CASSQEASASSYNEQFF. The CDR3 bases are TGTGCCAGCAGCCAAGAGGCTAGCGCGAGCTCCTACAATGAGCAGTTCTTC.

V and J are TRBV6-5 and TRBJ2-4, with 9 nucleotides matching TRBD1. With 6 bases clipped from V and 2 bases from J, the junction kept 5 bases outside the gene matches. Looked up from germline, CDR1 is MNHEY and CDR2 is SVGAGI. The CDR3 runs to 15 residues. The DNA of the CDR3 is TGTGCCAGCAGGCGGACAGGGGAGTCCAAAAACATTCAGTACTTC. Protein product: CASRRTGESKNIQYF.

The chain uses TRBV6-1 and TRBJ1-1, with 9 bases fitting TRBD1. This CDR3 contains 15 residues. Germline assignment: CDR1 MNHNS and CDR2 SASEGT. V shed 5 bases, J shed 5 bases, and the junction held 9 bases outside the gene matches. DNA for the CDR3: TGTGCCAGCAGTACCTCGGACAGGGGTGAAACTGAAGCTTTCTTT. It is translated as CASSTSDRGETEAFF.

This chain connects TRBV2 to TRBJ2-7; 9 nucleotides agree with TRBD1. V lost 7 bases, J lost 6 bases, and 10 bases stayed unmatched. This CDR3 is 14 amino acids long. Per germline, CDR1 SNHLY and CDR2 FYNNEI. Written as DNA, the CDR3 is TGTGCCAGCATCGCGGGACAGGGAGTTTTCGAGCAGTACTTC. It yields the protein CASIAGQGVFEQYF.

The V and J genes are TRBV5-6 and TRBJ1-4, with D possibly matching TRBD1 (5 bases). V was shortened by 0 bases and J by 0 bases, with 12 bases between the two germline ends. CDR1 and CDR2 (germline): SGHDT, YYEEEE. This CDR3 contains 17 residues. The CDR3 coding sequence is TGTGCCAGCAGCTTGGTAGGCAGGGAAGCAACTAATGAAAAACTGTTTTTT. It is translated as CASSLVGREATNEKLFF.

The V gene is TRBV6-6, the J gene TRBJ2-7; D remains ambiguous. Germline loops: CDR1 MNHNY, CDR2 SVGAGI (reference sequence). V gave up 2 bases and J gave up 2 bases, with 10 bases separating them. This CDR3 has 14 amino acids. The DNA for the CDR3 is TGTGCCAGCAGTTACGTCCCGGTTACCTACGAGCAGTACTTC. Translation: CASSYVPVTYEQYF.

The chain employs TRBV11-2 and TRBJ2-2; 8 bases agree with TRBD1. V lost 5 bases to trimming and J lost 2 bases; unmatched junction nucleotides: 10. Germline V gene sequence: CDR1 SGHAT, CDR2 FQNNGV. The CDR3 runs to 17 residues. The CDR3 region has the DNA TGTGCCAGCAGCCAGAAAGCCGGGACAGGTAACACCGGGGAGCTGTTTTTT. This sequence encodes CASSQKAGTGNTGELFF.